This T cell receptor (beta chain) was profiled in a study of blood T cell repertoires in COVID-19 (dated by TCRdb to the early 2020s). For context, the study as a whole: Samples covering the acute and convalescent phases of COVID-19 were provided by collaborators in the United States, Italy and Spain. The prospective study material was composed of cDNA or gDNA derived from T cells, B-cell-depleted T cells, or PBMCs. Subjects who had been exposed to COVID-19, were actively infected with it, or had recovered from it provided the deeply sampled blood TCRbeta repertoires that made up the dataset. A freely available public database, intended as a resource for researchers studying the immune response to SARS-CoV-2, is where the repertoires were released. Samples came from the ongoing ImmuneRACE study (first 160 participants) plus 1,254 subjects from 6 global collaborators. The sample metadata nearly always contained a de-identified subject ID, COVID-19 status, age in years and sex. HLA class I and class II types, where available, came from metadata supplied by the sample provider rather than from assay-based typing. Broad study findings and their caveats: Clinical and demographic metadata were provided uncurated, with the amount varying by source and participant.

This clone showed up just a few times. What this receptor recognizes is not known. The sample holds no much larger clone one base away, and base qualities are not on file. TCRbeta CDR3 regions were amplified from genomic DNA by means of the immunoSEQ Assay, a bias-controlled multiplex PCR. The authors' analysis ran thus. The number of nucleated cells in each sample was estimated from the amplification of reference gene primers within the assay. Sequence reads were collapsed and filtered to measure the absolute abundance of every unique TCRbeta CDR3 rearrangement. For each sample, productive Simpson clonality was calculated as the square root of Simpson's diversity index over productive rearrangements. Not all clones reach the TCRdb copy of this immuneACCESS table, which keeps in-frame sequences only. Checked studies attribute under half of the gap to unresolved V genes and leave the rest unexplained. The DNA was the basis for D and trimming; V, J and clone size are from that table. Counted in this sample were around 87,000 clones; about 80% of them appeared once. The ten largest clones take up 15% to 20% of the sample.

Whole blood was collected in K2EDTA tubes by collaborating institutions according to the institutions' own protocols. For TCRbeta analysis, collaborator samples were shipped as frozen whole blood, as isolated PBMCs, or as DNA extracted from either sample type. This sequence originates from a human donor in a cohort sampled during active COVID-19. The sequenced material came from peripheral blood.

The bases are TGCGCCAGCGTCGAGGGGGTAAACACTGAAGCTTTCTTT. It translates as CASVEGVNTEAFF. The rearranged segments are TRBV5-1 and TRBJ1-1, and TRBD1 may be the D gene, going by 6 matching bases. According to the germline V gene, CDR1 reads SGHRS and CDR2 reads YFSETQ. The V end loses 7 bases and the J end loses 2 bases, and a stretch of 12 bases separates them. The cysteine opens and the phenylalanine closes a CDR3 of 13 amino acids. The CDR3 DNA has 39 bases and is translated from base 1.